These 30 T cell receptor beta chains originate from one sample sequenced in a study of response to subunit inactivated influenza vaccine. TCRdb reprocessed the RT-PCR reads with MiXCR, giving one entry per CDR3 protein. The table lists over 400,000 distinct CDR3 sequences, roughly 13% of them singletons. Source: PBMCs from blood, taken roughly 46 days after vaccination. The receptors come from a man aged 50 or older who received an inactivated influenza vaccine.

This clonotype was seen a handful of times. The chain couples TRBV18 to TRBJ2-1; the D is unclear. The CDR3 sequence is 11 residues long. The V end lost 2 bases, the J end lost 8 bases, and 4 bases lay between the germline ends. From germline, CDR1 is KGHSH and CDR2 LQKENI. CDR3 loop: CASSPDDEQFF. Here the CDR3 DNA reads TGTGCCAGCTCACCAGACGATGAGCAGTTCTTC.

This clonotype has just a few counts. The chain links TRBV6-2 or TRBV6-3 to TRBJ1-5; no firm D call. The CDR3 totals 14 residues. Germline values: CDR1 MNHEY, CDR2 SVGEGT. V lost 6 bases, J lost 3 bases, and 12 bases lay in between. The DNA of the CDR3 is TGTGCCAGCAGCCTACGGGGTGTCAATCAGCCCCAGCATTTT. Translating gives CASSLRGVNQPQHF.

This sequence joins TRBV20-1 and TRBJ2-3, with TRBD2 matching over 8 bases. J lost 4 bases, V lost 4 bases, and 13 bases had no gene match. The V gene's germline CDR1 is DFQATT and CDR2 SNEGSKA (reference sequence). CDR3 length: 16 residues. The CDR3 region is CSANPGSGTSADTQYF. In DNA form, the CDR3 reads TGCAGTGCTAACCCCGGATCCGGGACTAGTGCAGATACGCAGTATTTT.

This clonotype showed up many times. The chain recombines TRBV10-3 with TRBJ2-2; D gene unclear. V was clipped by 6 bases and J by 3 bases, with 5 bases between them. The CDR3 totals 12 residues. Germline V gives CDR1 ENHRY, CDR2 SYGVKD. Here the CDR3 reads CAIRPDTGELFF. The CDR3 nucleotides are TGTGCCATCAGGCCCGACACCGGGGAGCTGTTTTTT.

This clonotype was detected a few times. This chain links TRBV3-1 with TRBJ2-5; D not certain. This CDR3 is built from 16 residues. Trimming pared 0 bases from V and 0 bases from J, leaving 11 bases between. Germline V gene lookup returns CDR1 LGHDT and CDR2 YNNKEL (reference sequence). The CDR3 sequence is CASSQDRRDYQETQYF. The CDR3 bases are TGTGCCAGCAGCCAAGATCGGAGAGACTACCAAGAGACCCAGTACTTC.

In this sample, this clonotype turned up a few times. CDR3 in amino acids: CSASGAAGGPTGELFF. The CDR3 DNA follows: TGCAGTGCTAGCGGGGCAGCGGGGGGGCCCACCGGGGAGCTGTTTTTT. This chain links TRBV20-1 with TRBJ2-2, with TRBD2 matching over 10 bases. CDR3 length: 16 amino acids. Germline V lookup: CDR1 DFQATT, CDR2 SNEGSKA (reference sequence). Trimming took 3 bases from V and 4 from J; bases not matched to a gene: 8.

This clonotype has a handful of counts. The chain employs TRBV7-2 and TRBJ2-7; D ambiguous. Trimming cost V 2 bases and J 2 bases, with 7 bases left between them. Germline CDR1 and CDR2: SGHTA and FQGNSA. There are 13 residues in the CDR3. The CDR3: CASSLNQAYEQYF. In DNA form, the CDR3 reads TGTGCCAGCAGCTTAAATCAAGCCTACGAGCAGTACTTC.

This clonotype was counted between two and nine times. This sequence joins TRBV25-1 and TRBJ1-3; D is uncertain. Germline CDR1 is MGHDK and CDR2 is SYGVNS. The CDR3 spans 12 residues. V lost 7 bases and J 0 bases, leaving 4 bases between the germline ends. The CDR3 protein is CASMHSGNTIYF. CDR3 DNA sequence: TGTGCCAGCATGCACTCTGGAAACACCATATATTTT.

The genes are TRBV20-1 and TRBJ2-1; 8 positions agree with TRBD2. The CDR3 loop spans 14 amino acids. V shed 3 bases, J shed 8 bases, and the junction held 9 bases outside the gene matches. CDR1 DFQATT and CDR2 SNEGSKA come from the germline V gene (reference sequence). The CDR3 here is CSASSGNFEDEQFF. The DNA of the CDR3 is TGCAGTGCTAGTAGCGGGAACTTTGAGGATGAGCAGTTCTTC.

The sample holds a few counts of this clonotype. The rearrangement uses TRBV29-1 and TRBJ2-7; 9 bases are shared with TRBD1. Germline trimming cut 7 bases from V and 1 base from J; bases unmatched to any gene: 8. CDR3 length: 14 residues. CDR1 is SQVTM, CDR2 ANQGSEA, per germline. For the CDR3, the DNA is TGCAGCGCTAGACAGGGGGACCCTTCCTACGAGCAGTACTTC. Translated: CSARQGDPSYEQYF.

The chain uses TRBV15 and TRBJ2-1; D might be TRBD2 (6 bases). Germline CDR1 reads LNHNV; CDR2 reads YYDKDF (reference sequence). V lost 5 bases and J 5 bases, leaving 10 bases between the germline ends. This CDR3 region has 13 residues. The CDR3: CATSGRGDNEQFF. In DNA form, the CDR3 reads TGTGCCACCAGCGGGCGGGGAGACAATGAGCAGTTCTTC.

The gene calls are TRBV20-1 and TRBJ2-7; D ambiguous. Between the trimmed V and J ends, which lost 4 bases and 2 bases, there was a span of 15 bases. This CDR3 region has 14 residues. CDR1 and CDR2 (germline): DFQATT, SNEGSKA (reference sequence). The CDR3 region has the DNA TGCAGTGCTAAGAGCTTTATACTACCCTACGAGCAGTACTTC. Protein product: CSAKSFILPYEQYF.

This chain connects TRBV20-1 to TRBJ1-1, with 7 bases aligning to TRBD1. Losses at the gene ends were 4 bases for V and 7 bases for J; bases not matched to a gene: 6. This CDR3 has 12 amino acids. The germline V gene encodes CDR1 DFQATT and CDR2 SNEGSKA (reference sequence). CDR3 bases: TGCAGTGCTAACAGGGGCCCGGTTGAAGCTTTCTTT. This encodes CSANRGPVEAFF.

V gene TRBV5-1 combines with J gene TRBJ2-1; 14 bases match TRBD2. J lost 4 bases, V lost 4 bases, and 7 bases had no gene match. The CDR3 length is 17 residues. CDR1 and CDR2 from the germline V gene are SGHRS and YFSETQ. The CDR3 DNA is TGCGCCAGCAGCGTAAGACGACTAGCGGGAGGGTACAATGAGCAGTTCTTC. It encodes CASSVRRLAGGYNEQFF. Filled out from reference TRBV5-1 and TRBJ2-1, the complete variable domain reads KAGVTQTPRYLIKTRGQQVTLSCSPISGHRSVSWYQQTPGQGLQFLFEYFSETQRNKGNFPGRFSGRQFSNSRSEMNVSTLELGDSALYLCASSVRRLAGGYNEQFFGPGTRLTVL.

In this sample, this clonotype turned up many times. This chain uses TRBV20-1 with TRBJ2-5, with D maybe TRBD2 (5 bases). This CDR3 is built from 14 residues. CDR1 is DFQATT and CDR2 is SNEGSKA in the germline V gene (reference sequence). The germline V and J ends were trimmed by 3 bases and 4 bases, with 15 bases remaining between them. CDR3 coding DNA: TGCAGTGCTAGTCCCGTAACTAGATCAGAGACCCAGTACTTC. Translation: CSASPVTRSETQYF.

This clonotype was detected only a few times. A read error may explain this, as a much larger clone is one base away. This chain joins TRBV20-1 and TRBJ1-1, with a possible D match to TRBD1 (5 bases). CDR3 length equals 16 residues. Per germline, CDR1 DFQATT and CDR2 SNEGSKA (reference sequence). The CDR3 region is CCARDPRAGMNTEAFF. Here the CDR3 DNA reads TGCTGTGCTAGAGATCCCCGGGCAGGGATGAACACTGAAGCTTTCTTT.

The CDR3 is CATSGGQGGRQETQYF. The CDR3 bases are TGTGCCACCAGTGGCGGACAGGGAGGACGTCAAGAGACCCAGTACTTC. The chain joins TRBV24-1 to TRBJ2-5; 8 bases are a match to TRBD1. CDR1 KGHDR and CDR2 SFDVKD come from the germline V gene. V dropped 5 bases and J dropped 2; count of bases not matched to a gene: 9. This CDR3 spans 16 amino acids.

The chain joins TRBV4-3 to TRBJ2-7; the D gene could be TRBD1 or TRBD2 (6 bases each). The germline CDR1 and CDR2 sequences are LGHNA and YSLEER. Trimming removed 0 bases at V and 8 bases at J, with 11 bases between. The CDR3 is made up of 13 amino acids. The CDR3, as DNA: TGCGCCAGCAGCCAAGATAGCGGACAGAAGCAGTACTTC. This sequence encodes CASSQDSGQKQYF.

The V call is TRBV7-2, the J call TRBJ1-2; D is unclear. This CDR3 contains 12 residues. V dropped 6 bases and J dropped 13 bases, with 18 bases sitting between them. CDR1 SGHTA and CDR2 FQGNSA come from the germline V gene. The CDR3 nucleotides read TGTGCCAGCAGGCCGACGGACGGAGTAGCCACCTTC. Translation: CASRPTDGVATF. The whole variable domain, filled in from reference TRBV7-2 and TRBJ1-2, reads GAGVSQSPSNKVTEKGKDVELRCDPISGHTALYWYRQSLGQGLEFLIYFQGNSAPDKSGLPSDRFSAERTGGSVSTLTIQRTQQEDSAVYLCASRPTDGVATFGSGTRLTVV.

This clonotype came up many times. V usage is TRBV12-3 or TRBV12-4 and J usage is TRBJ2-7, with 9 bases matching TRBD2. There are 15 residues in the CDR3. The J segment lost 7 bases and the V segment lost 3 bases, leaving 10 bases of the junction unmatched. The CDR3 nucleotides read TGTGCCAGCAGTTTCGCGGCGGGAGGGCCGGGGGAGCAGTACTTC. Its translation is CASSFAAGGPGEQYF.

This clonotype showed up just a few times. This chain links TRBV7-9 with TRBJ1-1; D unclear. Germline CDR1 reads SEHNR; CDR2 reads FQNEAQ (reference sequence). The CDR3 spans 13 residues. V lost 3 bases to trimming and J lost 3 bases, with 8 bases between them. In DNA form, the CDR3 reads TGTGCCAGCAGCTTGGACCTTTACACTGAAGCTTTCTTT. It encodes CASSLDLYTEAFF.

This clonotype was seen at least ten times. This chain joins TRBV4-3 and TRBJ2-3, with no clear D. The germline CDR1 and CDR2 sequences are LGHNA and YSLEER. The V gene lost 2 bases and the J gene lost 2 bases, with 17 bases spanning the gap. This CDR3 is built from 17 residues. CDR3 region: CASSQLHVSPTTDTQYF. The CDR3 region has the DNA TGCGCCAGCAGCCAACTCCACGTATCCCCCACCACAGATACGCAGTATTTT.

The chain combines TRBV20-1 with TRBJ2-1; 12 bases fit TRBD2. The junction had 3 bases not matched to a gene; V was cut back by 5 bases and J by 4 bases. Germline CDR1 reads DFQATT; CDR2 reads SNEGSKA (reference sequence). This CDR3 has 14 amino acids. CDR3 in DNA: TGCAGTGCTTATACTAGCGGGGGGTACAATGAGCAGTTCTTC. The encoded protein is CSAYTSGGYNEQFF.

This clonotype showed up just a few times. V is TRBV27 and J is TRBJ2-1; the match to TRBD1 covers 7 bases. Germline V CDR1 and CDR2: MNHEY, SMNVEV (reference sequence). There are 15 residues in the CDR3. Losses at the gene ends were 5 bases for V and 5 bases for J; bases not matched to a gene: 9. CDR3 region: CASSVLSGTDNEQFF. CDR3 nucleotide sequence: TGTGCCAGCAGTGTATTATCCGGGACAGACAATGAGCAGTTCTTC.

The V gene is TRBV7-2, the J gene TRBJ2-2; perhaps TRBD1 as D (6 bases). Germline values: CDR1 SGHTA, CDR2 FQGNSA. The CDR3 length is 14 residues. V was clipped by 5 bases and J by 1 base, with 8 bases between them. The CDR3 is CASSMGQNTGELFF. In DNA form, the CDR3 reads TGTGCCAGCAGCATGGGACAGAACACCGGGGAGCTGTTTTTT. The full variable domain, its missing parts supplied by reference TRBV7-2 and TRBJ2-2, is GAGVSQSPSNKVTEKGKDVELRCDPISGHTALYWYRQSLGQGLEFLIYFQGNSAPDKSGLPSDRFSAERTGGSVSTLTIQRTQQEDSAVYLCASSMGQNTGELFFGEGSRLTVL.

The sample holds many counts of this clonotype. The chain links TRBV7-8 to TRBJ2-7; TRBD1 matches at 7 bases. The V gene's germline CDR1 is SGHVS and CDR2 FQNEAQ. V shed 5 bases, J shed 5 bases, and the junction held 6 bases outside the gene matches. CDR3 size: 13 residues. The CDR3 sequence is CASSAQGYHEQYF. The CDR3, as DNA: TGTGCCAGCAGCGCACAGGGGTACCACGAGCAGTACTTC.

This clonotype was picked up a small number of times. The chain uses TRBV5-5 and TRBJ1-5, with 7 nucleotides matching TRBD1. V lost 1 base and J lost 7; bases outside the gene matches: 8. CDR3 size: 15 residues. Per the germline V gene, CDR1 is SGHKS and CDR2 is YYEKEE (reference sequence). CDR3 residues: CASSLTGAGEQPQHF. The DNA of the CDR3 is TGTGCCAGCAGCTTGACAGGGGCGGGGGAACAGCCCCAGCATTTT.

V and J are TRBV4-3 and TRBJ2-3; 8 positions match TRBD2. This CDR3 region has 16 residues. Germline V gene sequence: CDR1 LGHNA, CDR2 YSLEER. J gave up 7 bases and V 0 bases, and 9 bases lay outside the gene matches. CDR3 bases: TGCGCCAGCAGCCAAGATCTGCCGGGGGGGGTATATACGCAGTATTTT. It is translated as CASSQDLPGGVYTQYF.

For this clonotype: Relative to the germline gene, one junction end is altered; a read error may explain this. V and J are TRBV12-3 or TRBV12-4 and TRBJ2-7; 12 positions match TRBD2. The length of the CDR3 is 18 residues. This CDR3 reads CARSLAGTSGHEVYEQYF. The CDR3 nucleotides read TGTGCCCGCAGTTTAGCCGGGACTAGCGGGCATGAAGTGTACGAGCAGTACTTC.

The chain links TRBV3-1 to TRBJ1-5; no firm D call. The CDR3 length is 14 residues. CDR1 and CDR2 from the germline V gene are LGHDT and YNNKEL (reference sequence). V lost 3 bases to trimming and J lost 3 bases, with 9 bases between them. This chain's CDR3 is CASSQGKANQPQHF. The CDR3, as DNA: TGTGCCAGCAGCCAGGGGAAAGCCAATCAGCCCCAGCATTTT.